These T cell receptor beta chains were read from a single sample in a study of shared clonotypes between healthy human individuals. Profiled with immunoSEQ multiplex PCR; TCRdb holds only in-frame clones, not every one. Here the sample spans around 990,000 clones, approximately 80% being singletons. The material sequenced was memory CD4+ T cells from PBMCs. All receptors derive from a man aged 18 to 29 in good health. Some clones in this sample may be carry-over from other donors' samples. CDR3s include the opening cysteine and the closing phenylalanine or tryptophan. A D gene is named only where the DNA matches it firmly. Clone size is given for some rows only: seen once, a few or many times, or a class if the clone is expanded.

>TRBD1|TRBJ2-5|TRBV2|NA
TGTGCCAGCAGTGACGCCGGACAGGGCCGAGAGACCCAGTACTTC
CASSDAGQGRETQYF
>NA|TRBJ1-4|TRBV18|NA
TGTGCCAGCTCCGGGGGCGCGCCTAATGAAAAACTGTTTTTT
CASSGGAPNEKLFF
>NA|TRBJ1-2|TRBV15|NA
TGTGCCACCAGCAGAGACTATGGCTACACCTTC
CATSRDYGYTF
>NA|TRBJ2-1|TRBV5-4|NA
TGTGCCAGCAGTCAGGCGGAGACCGGCAATGAGCAGTTCTTC
CASSQAETGNEQFF
>TRBD2|TRBJ2-3|TRBV29-1|NA
TGCAGCGTGCACCCGGGACTAGCAGCAGATACGCAGTATTTT
CSVHPGLAADTQYF
>NA|TRBJ2-7|TRBV28|NA
TGTGCCAGCAGTTCCCCTAGTTCGGGCGAGCAGTACTTC
CASSSPSSGEQYF
>NA|TRBJ1-2|TRBV7-2|NA
TGTGCCAGCAGCTTTCGGGACAACCATGGCTACACCTTC
CASSFRDNHGYTF
>NA|TRBJ1-5|TRBV18|NA
TGTGCCAGCTCACCACTGGCCAATGGGGCCCAGCATTTT
CASSPLANGAQHF
>NA|TRBJ2-2|TRBV6-6|NA
TGTGCCAGCAGTTATTTGGGCCAGACCGGGGAGCTGTTTTTT
CASSYLGQTGELFF
>NA|TRBJ1-1|TRBV11-2|NA
TGTGCCAGCAGCTTTACTTCGGGGCTCACTGAAGCTTTCTTT
CASSFTSGLTEAFF
>NA|TRBJ2-7|TRBV7-2|NA
TGTGCCAGCAGCGAAACCGGGACCACCTACGAGCAGTACTTC
CASSETGTTYEQYF
>NA|TRBJ2-4|TRBV28|NA
TGTGCCAGCAGTCCCCTGGGAGGGGGTGAGGCCAAAAACATTCAGTACTTC
CASSPLGGGEAKNIQYF
>TRBD1|TRBJ2-5|TRBV6-1|NA
TGTGCCAGCAGTCTGGACAGGGGCCAAACCCAGTACTTC
CASSLDRGQTQYF
>TRBD1|TRBJ2-2|TRBV28|NA
TGTGCCACCTCCCGAGGGACAGGAGGGCCCGGGGAGCTGTTTTTT
CATSRGTGGPGELFF
>NA|TRBJ2-1|TRBV11-3|NA
TGTGCCAGCAGCTCTGGATCAGGGGCCTATTGGGGGAATGAGCAGTTCTTC
CASSSGSGAYWGNEQFF
>NA|TRBJ2-3|TRBV18|NA
TGTGCCAGCTCACCTGGCGACACAGATACGCAGTATTTT
CASSPGDTDTQYF
>NA|TRBJ2-2|TRBV30|NA
TGTGCCTGGAGACGGGGCACCAACACCGGGGAGCTGTTTTTT
CAWRRGTNTGELFF
>NA|TRBJ1-1|TRBV4-1|NA
TGCGCCAGCAGCCAACCGAAGGGGTTCACTGAAGCTTTCTTT
CASSQPKGFTEAFF
>TRBD1|TRBJ1-2|TRBV28|NA
TGTGCCAGCAGTCTTCCTTTGACAGGGTTTTATGGCTACACCTTC
CASSLPLTGFYGYTF
>TRBD1|TRBJ2-5|TRBV30|NA
TGTGCCTGGAGTGTTTTAGGGGGCCGAGAGACCCAGTACTTC
CAWSVLGGRETQYF
>NA|TRBJ1-5|TRBV19|NA
TGTGCCAGTAGTGGAGAGTCCGTTAGCAATCAGCCCCAGCATTTT
CASSGESVSNQPQHF
>TRBD1|TRBJ2-7|TRBV7-2|NA
TGTGCCAGCAGCTTAGATGGCAGGGGGCCCTACGAGCAGTACTTC
CASSLDGRGPYEQYF
>TRBD1|TRBJ2-3|TRBV25-1|once
TGTGCCAGCAGTGGAGCAGGGGGCGGCACAGATACGCAGTATTTT
CASSGAGGGTDTQYF
>NA|TRBJ2-3|TRBV5-1|NA
TGCGCCAGCAGCTTGGCGACAGGACGCACAGATACGCAGTATTTT
CASSLATGRTDTQYF
>TRBD1|TRBJ1-5|TRBV27|NA
TGTGCCAGCCGGGGGACAGCGGGACGCCCCCAGCATTTT
CASRGTAGRPQHF
>TRBD1|TRBJ2-7|TRBV19|once
TGTGCCAGTAGTATAGGGCGGACAGGGGTCCTCTGGCACGAGCAGTACTTC
CASSIGRTGVLWHEQYF
>NA|TRBJ1-2|TRBV19|NA
TGTGCCAGTAGTAGCCGGGACTATGGCTACACCTTC
CASSSRDYGYTF
>NA|TRBJ2-7|TRBV11-1|NA
TGTGCCAGCAGCTTAGCGGGGCTCTACGAGCAGTACTTC
CASSLAGLYEQYF
>NA|TRBJ2-7|TRBV19|NA
TGTGCCAGTAGTATACTGGGCAGTGCCTACGAGCAGTACTTC
CASSILGSAYEQYF
>NA|TRBJ2-2|TRBV7-3|many
TGTGCCAGCAGCTTAGCCAGGAACACCGGGGAGCTGTTTTTT
CASSLARNTGELFF
>NA|TRBJ2-2|TRBV7-3|once
TGTGCCAGCAGCGCTAAACTAGCGAGTCGGCCAGGGGGCACCGGGGAGCTGTTTTTT
CASSAKLASRPGGTGELFF
>NA|TRBJ1-2|TRBV7-2|once
TGTGCCAGCAGCTTAGGCAGAACCTTTACTCCTTATGGCTACACCTTC
CASSLGRTFTPYGYTF
>NA|TRBJ1-5|TRBV28|few
TGTGCCAGCAATGTTCAGCCCCAGCATTTT
CASNVQPQHF
>NA|TRBJ2-3|TRBV5-1|NA
TGCGCCAGCAGCTTGACACGGATCACAGATACGCAGTATTTT
CASSLTRITDTQYF
>NA|TRBJ1-1|TRBV7-9|NA
TGTGCCAGCAGCCCCCCGATGAACACTGAAGCTTTCTTT
CASSPPMNTEAFF
>TRBD1|TRBJ1-2|TRBV5-6|NA
TGTGCCAGCAGGTCACCAGGACAGGGATCCTATGGCTACACCTTC
CASRSPGQGSYGYTF
>NA|TRBJ2-3|TRBV5-4|NA
TGTGCCAGCAGCTTGCGGAGCCACCAAGATACGCAGTATTTT
CASSLRSHQDTQYF
>NA|TRBJ1-2|TRBV18|NA
TGTGCCAGCTCACCAAGTGAGGACTATGGCTACACCTTC
CASSPSEDYGYTF
>NA|TRBJ2-5|TRBV4-2|NA
TGTGCCAGCAGCCTCAATTTACAAGAGACCCAGTACTTC
CASSLNLQETQYF
>NA|TRBJ1-1|TRBV28|NA
TGTGCCAGCAGTTTACAGAGCATGAACACTGAAGCTTTCTTT
CASSLQSMNTEAFF
>NA|TRBJ1-2|TRBV2|few
TGTGCCAGCACCCAACGTCCGCGAGGCTACACCTTC
CASTQRPRGYTF
>NA|TRBJ1-5|TRBV5-1|once
TGCGCCAGCAGCTTACAGGGAGGCAATCAGCCCCAGCATTTT
CASSLQGGNQPQHF
>NA|TRBJ2-1|TRBV5-6|NA
TGTGCCAGCAGCTTGGTCTCTAGGGCGGATGAGCAGTTCTTC
CASSLVSRADEQFF
>TRBD2|TRBJ2-7|TRBV6-6|NA
TGTGCCAGCAGAGGTTCGGGAGGTCCCGACTACGAGCAGTACTTC
CASRGSGGPDYEQYF
>NA|TRBJ1-5|TRBV9|NA
TGTGCCAGCAGCGTAGGTAAACAAATCAATCAGCCCCAGCATTTT
CASSVGKQINQPQHF
>NA|TRBJ2-2|TRBV5-1|NA
TGCGCCAGCTCCTTCCTTCGGGCGGGGCTGAACACCGGGGAGCTGTTTTTT
CASSFLRAGLNTGELFF
>NA|TRBJ2-7|TRBV7-9|NA
TGTGCCAGCAGCTTCGGGGCCACCTACGAGCAGTACTTC
CASSFGATYEQYF
>NA|TRBJ2-7|TRBV11-2|NA
TGTGCCAGCAGCTTTACGGACAATGTCTACGAGCAGTACTTC
CASSFTDNVYEQYF
>TRBD2|TRBJ2-2|TRBV28|few
TGTGCCACCCAGGGAGCGGGACGTCGGACCGGGGAGCTGTTTTTT
CATQGAGRRTGELFF
>NA|TRBJ1-3|TRBV21-1|NA
TGTGCCAGCAGCACCCCAGGAGAAGTGAACACCATATATTTT
CASSTPGEVNTIYF
>NA|TRBJ2-3|TRBV2|NA
TGTGCCAGCAGTTCCCCCCCACCCGAGGGACGCACCACAGATACGCAGTATTTT
CASSSPPPEGRTTDTQYF
>NA|TRBJ1-4|TRBV6-6|once
TGTGCCAGCAGCCAGGGCTTCGCAACTAATGAAAAACTGTTTTTT
CASSQGFATNEKLFF
>TRBD1|TRBJ1-2|TRBV7-2|NA
TGTGCCAGCAGCCCAGACAGGGTCTATGGCTACACCTTC
CASSPDRVYGYTF
>NA|TRBJ2-2|TRBV11-1|NA
TGTGCCAGCAGCCGGAGTGAAAACACCGGGGAGCTGTTTTTT
CASSRSENTGELFF
>TRBD2|TRBJ2-7|TRBV4-2|once
TGTGCCAGCAGCCGGACTCAACCGGGGGGGGCCCCCTACGAGCAGTACTTC
CASSRTQPGGAPYEQYF